One sample yielded the 25 T cell receptor beta chains listed below, sequenced in a study of naive and memory T cell subsets (dated by TCRdb to the late 2010s). Per the publication, the treatment or condition label means: skin biopsy from PPD injection site in Mantoux-positive individual. A robust, sensitive protocol for the amplification, sequencing and analysis of TCRs was described in the study, in which 3' ligation of a UMI-containing oligonucleotide to TCR cDNA was used. The library was made by UMI-ligation and nested PCR. Sequencing relied on an Illumina MiSeq. The ligated cDNA was amplified by four rounds of PCR, in which nested alpha and beta constant region primers were used together with the SP2 primer. TCRdb handled the public reads itself, with Q25 trimming in fastp and clone calling in MiXCR, and kept productive beta chains. Rows are unified per CDR3 protein, each entry keeping the most common DNA and genes. The sample data list some 21,000 distinct CDR3 sequences, and 6% of these were observed just once. The ten top clones hold roughly 6.1% of the sample.

This specimen consisted of skin, obtained from a tuberculin skin test site. The receptors were gathered from an adult in good health.

In this sample, this clonotype turned up many times. V gene TRBV10-3 combines with J gene TRBJ1-2; 7 bases line up with TRBD1. J gave up 6 bases and V 4 bases, and 5 bases lay outside the gene matches. Looked up from germline, CDR1 is ENHRY and CDR2 is SYGVKD. The CDR3 extends over 13 amino acids. The CDR3 DNA is TGTGCCATCAGTGTAACAGGGGAAGATGGCTACACCTTC. Protein product: CAISVTGEDGYTF.

In this sample, this clonotype is medium-sized. This chain connects TRBV5-1 to TRBJ2-2, with TRBD2 matching over 11 bases. CDR1 and CDR2 from the germline V gene are SGHRS and YFSETQ. The CDR3 is made up of 15 amino acids. V shed 4 bases and J 4 bases; nucleotides not matched to a gene: 3. The CDR3 nucleotides read TGCGCCAGCAGCGGGACTAGCGGAGGCACCGGGGAGCTGTTTTTT. This translates into CASSGTSGGTGELFF.

By share of the sample, this clonotype is medium-sized. The chain has TRBV5-1 and TRBJ2-7; TRBD1 matches at 7 bases. CDR1 SGHRS and CDR2 YFSETQ come from the germline V gene. CDR3 size: 13 residues. With V trimmed by 1 base and J by 4 bases, 2 bases remained unmatched. Written as DNA, the CDR3 is TGCGCCAGCAGCTTGACAGGGGCATACGAGCAGTACTTC. Translation: CASSLTGAYEQYF.

The J gene is TRBJ2-1, the V gene TRBV11-2; no clear D gene. Trimming pared 5 bases from V and 8 bases from J, leaving 19 bases between. The germline CDR1 and CDR2 sequences are SGHAT and FQNNGV. The CDR3 is 15 amino acids. CDR3 bases: TGTGCCAGCAGCCTGTACCGGCCACGGTTCGATGAGCAGTTCTTC. The encoded protein is CASSLYRPRFDEQFF.

This clonotype was detected ten times or more. The chain's CDR3 is CASSLDITNTGELFF. The CDR3, as DNA: TGTGCCAGCAGCTTAGACATCACGAACACCGGGGAGCTGTTTTTT. The chain joins TRBV11-2 to TRBJ2-2, with D hard to call. The CDR3 contains 15 residues. CDR1 is SGHAT and CDR2 is FQNNGV in the germline V gene. Trimming stripped 0 bases from V and 0 bases from J, with 5 bases between.

This clonotype was picked up many times. The genes are TRBV2 and TRBJ1-2; D not certain. This CDR3 is 13 amino acids long. Germline V gene lookup returns CDR1 SNHLY and CDR2 FYNNEI. V lost 1 base and J 8 bases, leaving 11 bases between the germline ends. CDR3 protein: CASSEDEGGGYTF. The DNA of the CDR3 is TGTGCCAGCAGTGAAGATGAGGGCGGCGGCTACACCTTC.

This clonotype was observed a few times. This chain joins TRBV19 and TRBJ1-5; TRBD1 might be the D (6 bases). V lost 3 bases, J lost 4 bases, and 19 bases lay in between. The CDR3 length is 17 residues. The V gene's germline CDR1 is LNHDA and CDR2 SQIVND (reference sequence). CDR3 DNA sequence: TGTGCCAGTAGTATCCCCAGGGACACGAAGGGAAATCAGCCCCAGCATTTT. Residues: CASSIPRDTKGNQPQHF.

This clonotype was counted ten times or more. The chain couples TRBV18 to TRBJ2-7, with D possibly matching TRBD1 (6 bases). CDR1 KGHSH and CDR2 LQKENI come from the germline V gene. This CDR3 spans 15 amino acids. The V and J ends lost 5 bases and 3 bases respectively, with 17 bases between them. CDR3 sequence: CASSYKLGQYYEQYF. The CDR3 region has the DNA TGTGCCAGCTCATACAAGCTTGGACAGTACTACGAGCAGTACTTC.

The chain is built from TRBV3-1 and TRBJ1-2; D ambiguous. Germline CDR1 LGHDT, CDR2 YNNKEL (reference sequence). V was pared by 0 bases and J by 12 bases, with 23 bases between. This CDR3 is 16 amino acids long. CDR3 coding DNA: TGTGCCAGCAGCCAAGATCGTCGGACCTCGCCGGGCGGCGACACCTTC. It specifies CASSQDRRTSPGGDTF.

This clonotype was seen a handful of times. The chain employs TRBV12-3 or TRBV12-4 and TRBJ2-7; 12 nucleotides match TRBD1. The CDR3 is 16 amino acids. Losses at the gene ends were 4 bases for V and 2 bases for J; bases not matched to a gene: 6. The CDR3 sequence: CASSSYRDRGPYEQYF. Written as DNA, the CDR3 is TGTGCCAGCAGTTCCTACCGGGACAGGGGGCCCTACGAGCAGTACTTC.

This chain connects TRBV27 to TRBJ2-1, with 13 nucleotides matching TRBD2. J was trimmed by 5 bases and V by 4 bases; bases with no gene match: 5. CDR1 MNHEY and CDR2 SMNVEV come from the germline V gene (reference sequence). CDR3 size: 16 residues. The CDR3 sequence: CASSSPLAGGDNEQFF. The CDR3 nucleotides are TGTGCCAGCAGTTCCCCACTAGCGGGAGGGGACAATGAGCAGTTCTTC.

This clonotype has ten or more counts. V and J are TRBV29-1 and TRBJ2-2; unclear D gene. V was pared by 4 bases and J by 5 bases, with 5 bases between. Per the germline V gene, CDR1 is SQVTM and CDR2 is ANQGSEA. CDR3 length: 11 residues. CDR3 in DNA: TGCAGCGTTGCGGATACCGGGGAGCTGTTTTTT. Encoded protein: CSVADTGELFF.

This clonotype was counted ten times or more. This rearrangement joins TRBV29-1 to TRBJ2-5; possible D gene TRBD1, 6 bases. CDR3 length: 14 residues. V lost 6 bases and J lost 3, with 17 bases in between. CDR1 is SQVTM, CDR2 ANQGSEA, per germline. The DNA of the CDR3 is TGCAGCGTCCGAGGGACCCCAGGGGAAGAGACCCAGTACTTC. This encodes CSVRGTPGEETQYF.

This clonotype was seen ten or more times. This chain links TRBV29-1 with TRBJ2-3; D gene ambiguous. CDR1 and CDR2 from the germline V gene are SQVTM and ANQGSEA. The CDR3 totals 14 residues. V was shortened by 6 bases and J by 1 base, with 14 bases between the two germline ends. DNA of the CDR3: TGCAGCGTCAAAGGGCTACGTGGCACAGATACGCAGTATTTT. Protein product: CSVKGLRGTDTQYF.

This clonotype was seen more than once but under ten times. The gene calls are TRBV19 and TRBJ2-1; no clear D. Germline values: CDR1 LNHDA, CDR2 SQIVND (reference sequence). The V end was cut by 6 bases, the J end by 5 bases, with 11 bases between. This CDR3 has 13 amino acids. The DNA for the CDR3 is TGTGCCAGTAGATCCGTTACCCACAATGAGCAGTTCTTC. Translation gives CASRSVTHNEQFF.

Ten or more counts support this clonotype. The V call is TRBV27, the J call TRBJ2-2; 8 bases are shared with TRBD2. This CDR3 has 17 amino acids. J gave up 6 bases and V 5 bases, and 14 bases lay outside the gene matches. The germline CDR1 and CDR2 sequences are MNHEY and SMNVEV (reference sequence). The CDR3 nucleotides are TGTGCCAGCAGTCCCCTCCCCCCGGGACTAGTGGCCGGGGAGCTGTTTTTT. Translation gives CASSPLPPGLVAGELFF.

In this sample, this clonotype turned up many times. The rearrangement uses TRBV27 and TRBJ1-1, with D unresolved. The CDR3 loop spans 13 amino acids. Germline V gene sequence: CDR1 MNHEY, CDR2 SMNVEV (reference sequence). Deletions cut 6 bases from V and 0 bases from J, with 8 bases between. CDR3 nucleotide sequence: TGTGCCAGCAGAGAATATTTGAACACTGAAGCTTTCTTT. Translation gives CASREYLNTEAFF.

The table lists this clonotype with many counts. This chain links TRBV6-1 with TRBJ2-2; TRBD2 matches 10 bases. This CDR3 has 15 residues. Germline-derived CDR1 and CDR2 are MNHNS and SASEGT. J was trimmed by 5 bases and V by 4 bases; bases with no gene match: 4. The DNA of the CDR3 is TGTGCCAGCAGTGTTCTAGCGGGAGATACCGGGGAGCTGTTTTTT. As protein: CASSVLAGDTGELFF.

This clonotype was found many times. The CDR3 DNA is TGCAGTGCTGCGTCGGGACTGGACTACAATGAGCAGTTCTTC. Translated: CSAASGLDYNEQFF. The rearrangement joins TRBV20-1 to TRBJ2-1; TRBD2 might be the D (6 bases). V lost 5 bases, J lost 3 bases, and 14 bases lay in between. There are 14 residues in the CDR3. Germline CDR1 reads DFQATT; CDR2 reads SNEGSKA (reference sequence).

This clonotype was seen only a few times. The genes are TRBV27 and TRBJ1-6, with D maybe TRBD1 (5 bases). The CDR3 covers 15 residues. Germline V gene lookup returns CDR1 MNHEY and CDR2 SMNVEV (reference sequence). Trimming removed 5 bases from V and 9 bases from J, with 17 bases in between. Here the CDR3 reads CASSPQKGTLSPLHF. The CDR3 bases are TGTGCCAGCAGTCCCCAAAAGGGGACCCTTTCACCCCTCCACTTT.

The chain recombines TRBV28 with TRBJ2-1; TRBD2 matches at 10 bases. Trimming took 6 bases from V and 3 from J; bases not matched to a gene: 2. This CDR3 has 14 residues. Germline V CDR1 and CDR2: MDHEN, SYDVKM. CDR3 in DNA: TGTGCCAGCAGGCTAGCGGGAGTCTACAATGAGCAGTTCTTC. Its translation is CASRLAGVYNEQFF.

This clonotype came up many times. The V gene is TRBV29-1, the J gene TRBJ1-1, with D uncertain. V gave up 1 base and J gave up 0 bases, with 6 bases separating them. The CDR3 has 13 amino acids. Germline CDR1 reads SQVTM; CDR2 reads ANQGSEA. CDR3 protein: CSVEVSMNTEAFF. The CDR3 region has the DNA TGCAGCGTTGAAGTCTCGATGAACACTGAAGCTTTCTTT.

In this sample, this clonotype turned up many times. The chain is built from TRBV4-3 and TRBJ1-5, with D hard to call. V lost 3 bases to trimming and J lost 1 base, with 7 bases between them. CDR3 size: 14 residues. Germline-derived CDR1 and CDR2 are LGHNA and YSLEER. In DNA, the CDR3 is TGCGCCAGCAGCCATACAGCGAGCAATCAGCCCCAGCATTTT. Encoded protein: CASSHTASNQPQHF.

This clonotype showed up many times. The chain couples TRBV6-2 or TRBV6-3 to TRBJ2-1; the D gene is possibly TRBD2 (6 bases). V lost 0 bases, J lost 4 bases, and 7 bases lay in between. The germline gives CDR1 MNHEY, CDR2 SVGEGT. CDR3 length equals 14 residues. DNA for the CDR3: TGTGCCAGCAGTTACTCCGCGGGGTACAATGAGCAGTTCTTC. Protein product: CASSYSAGYNEQFF.

By share, this clonotype ranks as medium-sized. V usage is TRBV27 and J usage is TRBJ2-1, with TRBD2 matching 9 bases. V lost 1 base and J lost 5; bases outside the gene matches: 12. The germline V gene has CDR1 MNHEY and CDR2 SMNVEV (reference sequence). The CDR3 has 18 residues. This CDR3 is CASSLLAGASLRNNEQFF. As DNA, the CDR3 is TGTGCCAGCAGTTTATTAGCGGGAGCAAGCCTCCGAAACAATGAGCAGTTCTTC.